This paragraph covers one T cell receptor (beta chain) sequence. The trim removed 5 bases at V and 4 bases at J, leaving 12 bases unmatched. The germline CDR1 and CDR2 sequences are MNHEY and SMNVEV (reference sequence). The CDR3 contains 17 residues. This entry comes from a study of blood T cell repertoires in COVID-19. Clones were sequenced by immunoSEQ multiplex PCR, and TCRdb holds only the in-frame ones, with some missing. The sample holds tens of thousands of clones, approximately 90% seen once. Material for sequencing was peripheral blood. The chain recombines TRBV27 with TRBJ1-4; TRBD1 aligns across 8 bases. The origin of this receptor is a woman in her 50s with COVID-19, enrolled during active disease. CDR3 DNA: TGTGCCAGCAGTCCCAGATATGACAGGGGACGTAATGAAAAACTGTTTTTT. This codes for CASSPRYDRGRNEKLFF.